This record covers a single T cell receptor (beta chain). The specificity of this receptor is unknown. No qualities accompany the bases; no much larger clone lies one base away. The source of the sample is a study of T cells in Graves' hyperthyroidism and ophthalmopathy (dated by TCRdb to the late 2010s). Some background on the complete study: Peripheral blood was sampled at the time of initial diagnosis, prior to any treatment. To identify distinguishing TCR V-J signatures, a discovery cohort of about 95 patients was used, comprising some 43 with Graves' ophthalmopathy and some 57 with stable Graves' hyperthyroidism. Prospective prediction of ophthalmopathy was tested in an independent validation cohort of some 20 hyperthyroidism patients and approximately 17 patients who later progressed to ophthalmopathy. The roughly 90 discovery patients were divided at random into training and test sets in a 7:3 ratio. In roughly six Graves' hyperthyroidism patients, the study also compared T-cell repertoires from thyroid tissue with T-cell repertoires from blood. Once sampling was done, hyperthyroidism patients were given methimazole at a starting dose of 30 mg daily, whereas ophthalmopathy patients were given high-dose intravenous methylprednisolone. The paper describes TCR Vbeta CDR3 sequencing of 130 to 150 peripheral blood samples, made up of 43 ophthalmopathy patients, approximately 73 hyperthyroidism patients and about 17 progressor patients. What the work shows at the level of the full study, not this receptor alone: No statistical method was used to set the sample size in advance, and investigators knew the group allocation. In cross-validation, a model built on a 13 V-J signature told ophthalmopathy apart from stable hyperthyroidism with about 90% sensitivity and about 81% specificity, and in testing the same model reached 80%/75%. In validation, the model predicted progression to ophthalmopathy a median of 6.5 months before onset, with 65% to 71% sensitivity and nearly 75% specificity. Blood samples also contained most of the expanded thyroid clonotypes (frequency above 0.001), which suggests that blood repertoires may reflect thyroid immune responses.

Moderately to severely active disease, a Clinical Activity Score of at least 3, a NOSPECS grade of at least 4, and a duration under 3 months were present in ophthalmopathy patients. The study excluded patients with uncontrolled infections, other autoimmune diseases, pregnancy or lactation. Diagnoses were established on the basis of clinical symptoms, serum thyroxine and TRAb, thyroid ultrasound, and orbital computed tomography. Ficoll-Paque density gradient centrifugation was used to isolate PBMCs from 8 to 10 ml of fresh peripheral blood. Total RNA was extracted with Trizol reagent, and quality was checked on an Agilent 2100 Bioanalyzer. Trimmed from V: 0 bases; trimmed from J: 4 bases; junction bases lacking a gene match: 5. The CDR3, from cysteine to phenylalanine, totals 16 residues. Left in the record is the CDR3 DNA by itself, 48 bases read in frame from the first base. Reading the germline V gene (reference sequence) gives CDR1 SEHNR and CDR2 FQNEAQ.

Amplification of TCR beta CDR3 regions was carried out from RNA transcripts. The first round of RT-PCR for the TCR CDR3 was performed with the HTBI primer set and the Qiagen OneStep RT-PCR kit. Libraries were constructed in a second round of multiplex PCR, after which size selection and purification were carried out. Paired-end sequencing of the libraries was performed with 100 bp reads on an Illumina HiSeq2000. Per the source publication's procedure: SOAPnuke was used to process the raw data, removing reads that contained adapters or uncalled bases, had a mean Phred below 15, or lacked an exact match to the constant primer or identifier. COPE v1.2.5 was used to merge the high-quality paired reads, and each unique nucleotide sequence was defined as a clonotype. Clonotypes were aligned to IMGT TRBV, TRBD and TRBJ reference segments using MiTCR v1.1. Only V-J combinations with frequency above 0.0001, covering about 99% of repertoires, were analysed. A TCS score was defined as the ratio between F50 (clonal expansion) and ExV (chaos), using BLOSUM62-based TCRdist between CDR3 peptides within each V-J. Welch's t-statistics and random forest reduced around 520 V-J features to about 12, which were used in a naive Bayes classifier (R e1071). TCRdb reanalyzed the raw reads on its own, using fastp at Q25 for trimming and MiXCR for clone calling, and kept in-frame beta chains. Entries are consolidated by CDR3 protein sequence, retaining the most common genes and DNA. The V and J calls and clone size are TCRdb's, not the authors'. The sample yields over 450,000 distinct CDR3 sequences; approximately 17% were counted once. Jointly, the top ten make up around 17% of the sample.

Sequencing was carried out using blood. The clonotype originates from a woman younger than 35 with Graves' ophthalmopathy. Here the chain combines TRBV7-9 and TRBJ1-4, with 7 central nucleotides matching TRBD1. The DNA sequence follows: TGTGCCAGCAGCTTAGCGAGGGGGCGCGGTAATGAAAAACTGTTTTTT. The translation is CASSLARGRGNEKLFF.